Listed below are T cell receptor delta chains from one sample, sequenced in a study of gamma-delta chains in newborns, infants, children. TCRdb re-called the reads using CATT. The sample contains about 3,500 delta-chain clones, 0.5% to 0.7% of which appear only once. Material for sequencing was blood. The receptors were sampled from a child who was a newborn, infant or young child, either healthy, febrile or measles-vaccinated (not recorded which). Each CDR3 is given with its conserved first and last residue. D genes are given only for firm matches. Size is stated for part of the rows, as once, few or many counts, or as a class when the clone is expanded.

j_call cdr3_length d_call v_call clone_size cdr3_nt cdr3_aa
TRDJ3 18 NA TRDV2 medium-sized TGTGCCTGTGACACCGTCGGGGATCGAGAAAGGGACACCCGACAGATGTTTTTC CACDTVGDRERDTRQMFF
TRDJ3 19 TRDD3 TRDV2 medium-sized TGTGCCTGTGACACCGGTACTGGGGGTAACTCCTGGGACACCCGACAGATGTTTTTC CACDTGTGGNSWDTRQMFF
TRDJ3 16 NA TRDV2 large TGTGCCTGTGACACCGGGGGATCCTGGGACACCCGACAGATGTTTTTC CACDTGGSWDTRQMFF
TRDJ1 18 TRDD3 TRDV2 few TGTGCCTGTGACACGTGCGGGGGATCCACCTTGTACACCGATAAACTCATCTTT CACDTCGGSTLYTDKLIF
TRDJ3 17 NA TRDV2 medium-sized TGTGCCTGTGACACCTGGGGGGACTCCTGGGACACCCGACAGATGTTTTTC CACDTWGDSWDTRQMFF
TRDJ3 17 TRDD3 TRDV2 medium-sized TGTGCCTGTGACACCACTGGGGGCTCCTGGGACACCCGACAGATGTTTTTC CACDTTGGSWDTRQMFF
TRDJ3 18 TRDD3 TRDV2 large TGTGCCTGTGACGTCTTACTGGGGGATACCTGGGACACCCGACAGATGTTTTTC CACDVLLGDTWDTRQMFF
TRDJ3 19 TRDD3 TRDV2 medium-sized TGTGCCTGTGACACCGCAGGGGGATACGCGTCCTGGGACACCCGACAGATGTTTTTC CACDTAGGYASWDTRQMFF
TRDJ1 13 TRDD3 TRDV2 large TGTGCCTGTGACATACTGGGGGATGATAAACTCATCTTT CACDILGDDKLIF
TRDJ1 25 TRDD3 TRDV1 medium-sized TGTGCTCTTGGGGACCTTCCCCCCTTCCGTCTTTTGGTTGGGGGATACGTCGGGGACACCGATAAACTCATCTTT CALGDLPPFRLLVGGYVGDTDKLIF
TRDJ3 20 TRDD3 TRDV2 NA TGTGCCCGGGACACCGCTCCACGGGGGGATACGTCCTGGGACACCCGACAGATGTTTTTC CARDTAPRGDTSWDTRQMFF
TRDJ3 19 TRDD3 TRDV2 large TGTGCCTGTGACAACTGGGGGACGTTCAGCTCCTGGGACACCCGACAGATGTTTTTC CACDNWGTFSSWDTRQMFF
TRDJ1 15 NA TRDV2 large TGTGCCTGTGACACCTGGGGGTCCCCCACCGATAAACTCATCTTT CACDTWGSPTDKLIF
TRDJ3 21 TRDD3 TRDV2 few TGTGCCTGTGACGCGGCGCCTACTGGGGGTGGAAGCTCCTGGGACACCCGACAGATGTTTTTC CACDAAPTGGGSSWDTRQMFF
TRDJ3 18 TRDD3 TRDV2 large TGTGCCTGTGACACTGGGGGATATAGCTCCTGGGACACCCGACAGATGTTTTTC CACDTGGYSSWDTRQMFF
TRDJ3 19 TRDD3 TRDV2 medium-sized TGTGCCTGTGACACCGCGGGATACGCCAGCTCCTGGGACACCCGACAGATGTTTTTC CACDTAGYASSWDTRQMFF
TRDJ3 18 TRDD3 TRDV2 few TGTGCCTGTGACCTCGCCGTACTGGGGTGCTGGGACACCCGACAGATGTTTTTC CACDLAVLGCWDTRQMFF
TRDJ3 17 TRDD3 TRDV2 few TGTGCCTGTGACGGTACTGGGGCCTCCTGGGACACCCGACAGATGTTTTTC CACDGTGASWDTRQMFF
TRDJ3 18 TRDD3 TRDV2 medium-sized TGTGCCTGTGACACCGTACTGGGGGGCTCCTGGGACACCCGACAGATGTTTTTC CACDTVLGGSWDTRQMFF
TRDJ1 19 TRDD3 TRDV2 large TGTGCCTGTGACATCGTCACTGGGGGTTTTCCCTCCTACACCGATAAACTCATCTTT CACDIVTGGFPSYTDKLIF
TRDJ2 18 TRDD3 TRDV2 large TGTGCCTGTGACACCATACTGGGGGATACGCCCAAGACAGCACAACTCTTCTTT CACDTILGDTPKTAQLFF
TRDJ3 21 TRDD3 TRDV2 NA TGTGCCTGTGACACCGTACTGGGGGATACGCTAAGCCCCTGGGACACCCGACAGATGTTTTTC CACDTVLGDTLSPWDTRQMFF
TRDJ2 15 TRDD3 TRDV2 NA TGTGCCTGTGATTTACTGGGGGATACGACAGCACAACTCTTCTTT CACDLLGDTTAQLFF
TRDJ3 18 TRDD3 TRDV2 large TGTGCCTGTGACACTGGGGGATACGGGTCCTGGGACACCCGACAGATGTTTTTC CACDTGGYGSWDTRQMFF
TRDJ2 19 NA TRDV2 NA TGTGCCTGTGACACCTTCCTACGACCCTTGGGGATCCGCAAGGCACACCTCTTCTTT CACDTFLRPLGIRKAHLFF
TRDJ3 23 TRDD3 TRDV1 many TGTGCTCTTGGGGAACGAACCCTCAAGTACTGGGGGATGAGCTCCTGGGACACCCGACAGATGTTTTTC CALGERTLKYWGMSSWDTRQMFF
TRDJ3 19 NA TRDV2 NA TGTGCCTGTGACACTATGCGGGGGGTGAGCTTCTGGGACACCCGACAGATGTTTTTC CACDTMRGVSFWDTRQMFF
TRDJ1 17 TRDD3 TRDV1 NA TGTGCTCTTGGCGAATTTCAGGGGGATACGCGGACCGATAAACTCATCTTT CALGEFQGDTRTDKLIF
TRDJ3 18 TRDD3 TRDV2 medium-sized TGTGCCTGTGACAAACTGGGGGATTTCTCCTGGGACACCCGACAGATGTTTTTC CACDKLGDFSWDTRQMFF
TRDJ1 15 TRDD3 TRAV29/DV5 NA TGTGCAGCAAGCCCCCCTACTGGGGGATATGGTAAACTCATCTTT CAASPPTGGYGKLIF
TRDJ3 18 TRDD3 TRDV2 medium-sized TGTGCCTGTGACACCGGGGGATACGCGTCCTGGGACACCCGACAGATGTTTTTC CACDTGGYASWDTRQMFF
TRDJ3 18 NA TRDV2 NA TGTGCCTGTGACACCGTCTGGCCGAGCTCCTGGGACACCCGACAGATGTTTTTC CACDTVWPSSWDTRQMFF
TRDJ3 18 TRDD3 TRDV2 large TGTGCCTGTGATCTACTGGGGATCTCCTCCTGGGACACCCGACAGATGTTTTTC CACDLLGISSWDTRQMFF
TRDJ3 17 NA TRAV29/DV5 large TGTGCAGCAAGCGGGGGGGCCAGCTCCTGGGACACCCGACAGATGTTTTTC CAASGGASSWDTRQMFF
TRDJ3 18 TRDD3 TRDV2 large TGTGCCTGTGACACCGTACTGGGGGAGTCCTGGGACACCCGACAGATGTTTTTC CACDTVLGESWDTRQMFF
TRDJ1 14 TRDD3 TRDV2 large TGTGCCTGTGACACCGTCGGGGGATACGATAGACTCATCTTT CACDTVGGYDRLIF
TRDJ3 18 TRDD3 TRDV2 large TGTGCCTGTGACACGTACTGGGGGATCTCCTGGGACACCCGACAGATGTTTTTC CACDTYWGISWDTRQMFF
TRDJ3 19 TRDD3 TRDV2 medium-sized TGTGCCTGTGACACCGTCTGGGGGATACGGTCCTGGGACACCCGACAGATGTTTTTC CACDTVWGIRSWDTRQMFF
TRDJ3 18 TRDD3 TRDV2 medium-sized TGTGCCTGTGATCACACTGGGGGAAGCTCCTGGGACACCCGACAGATGTTTTTC CACDHTGGSSWDTRQMFF
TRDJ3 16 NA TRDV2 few TGCGCCTGTGACACGGTGGATACCTGGGACACCCGCCAGATGTTTTTC CACDTVDTWDTRQMFF
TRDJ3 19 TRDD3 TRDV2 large TGTGCCTGTGACCCACTGGGGGATAAGAGCTCCTGGGACACCCGACAGATGTTTTTC CACDPLGDKSSWDTRQMFF
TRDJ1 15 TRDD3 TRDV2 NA TGTGCCCGTCACGCTTTTGGGGGATACACCGATAAACTCATCTTT CARHAFGGYTDKLIF
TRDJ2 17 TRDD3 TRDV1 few TGTGCTCTTGGGGAACGGGAAGGGGATACCCGGACAGCACAACTCTTCTTT CALGEREGDTRTAQLFF
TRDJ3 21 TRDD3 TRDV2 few TGTGCCTGTGACACACCCCATGGGGGATACGGAAGCTCCTGGAACACCCGACAGATGTTTTTC CACDTPHGGYGSSWNTRQMFF
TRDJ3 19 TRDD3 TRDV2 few TGTGCCTGTGACACCGTTACTGGGGGATACTCCTGGGACACCCGACAGATGTTTTTC CACDTVTGGYSWDTRQMFF
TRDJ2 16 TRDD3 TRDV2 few TGTGCCTGTGACATACTGGGGGCTACTTTGACAGCCCAACTCTTCTTT CACDILGATLTAQLFF
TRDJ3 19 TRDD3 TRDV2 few TGTGCCTGTGACATACTGGGGGATACGAGATCCTGGGACACCCGACAGATGTTTTTC CACDILGDTRSWDTRQMFF
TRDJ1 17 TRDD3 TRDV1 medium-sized TGTGCTCTTGGGGAAAACTGGGGGATACTTGGCACCGATAAACTCATCTTT CALGENWGILGTDKLIF
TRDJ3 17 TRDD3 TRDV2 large TGTGCCTGTGACAGTACTGGGGACTCCTGGGACACCCGACAGATGTTTTTC CACDSTGDSWDTRQMFF
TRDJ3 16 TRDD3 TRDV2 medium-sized TGTGCCTGTGACACCTGGGGGATATGGGACACCCGACAGATGTTTTTC CACDTWGIWDTRQMFF
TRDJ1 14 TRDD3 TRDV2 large TGTGCCTGTGACGCCCTACTGGGGAACGATAAACTCATCTTT CACDALLGNDKLIF
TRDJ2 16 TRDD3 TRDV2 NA TGTGCCTGTGACGTACTGGGGGAAGCCTTGACGGCACAACTCTTCTTT CACDVLGEALTAQLFF
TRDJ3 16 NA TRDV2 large TGTGCCTGTGACACGTGGGATTCCTGGGACACCCGACAGATGTTTTTC CACDTWDSWDTRQMFF